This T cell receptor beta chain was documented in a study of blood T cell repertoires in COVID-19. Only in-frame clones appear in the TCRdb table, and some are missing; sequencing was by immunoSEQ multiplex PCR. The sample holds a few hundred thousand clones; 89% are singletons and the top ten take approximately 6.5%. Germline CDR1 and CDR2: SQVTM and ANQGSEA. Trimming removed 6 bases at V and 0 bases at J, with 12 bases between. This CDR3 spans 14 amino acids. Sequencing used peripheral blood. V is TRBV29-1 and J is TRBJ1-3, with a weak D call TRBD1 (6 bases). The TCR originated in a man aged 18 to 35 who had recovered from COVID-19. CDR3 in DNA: TGCAGCGTGGGGGACAACACCTCTGGAAACACCATATATTTT. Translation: CSVGDNTSGNTIYF.